The present T cell receptor (beta chain) was sequenced within a study of regulatory T cells in long-lasting Graves disease. Broader study findings: Persistent patients shared more public clonotypes (2,741) than new patients (roughly 970). TRBV28, TRBJ1-2 and TRBJ2-5 were favored in persistent disease. The work looked only at peripheral blood and did not look at thyroid tissue.

Time point specified: newly diagnosed GD, antithyroid drugs for less than 3 months. PBMC-extracted RNA yielded the TCR library. The CDR3 totals 13 residues. Between the trimmed V and J ends, which lost 2 bases and 3 bases, there was a span of 8 bases. Germline CDR1 and CDR2: ENHRY and SYGVKD. This clonotype occurred many times. Its antigen is not identified. According to the study, TCR beta libraries were built with iRepertoire HTBI primers and CDR3-region Arm-PCR. One entry per CDR3 protein, called by TCRdb with MiXCR from the multiplex PCR reads. The sample includes about 240,000 distinct CDR3 sequences, 20% of them seen just once.

The sample was peripheral blood mononuclear cells (PBMCs), taken at new diagnosis, from a patient treated with antithyroid drugs. The sequence came from a female donor with Graves disease. The rearrangement links TRBV10-3 to TRBJ2-7; D unclear. CDR3 amino acids: CAISEPPGYEQYF. The CDR3 region has the DNA TGTGCCATCAGTGAGCCCCCGGGCTACGAGCAGTACTTC.